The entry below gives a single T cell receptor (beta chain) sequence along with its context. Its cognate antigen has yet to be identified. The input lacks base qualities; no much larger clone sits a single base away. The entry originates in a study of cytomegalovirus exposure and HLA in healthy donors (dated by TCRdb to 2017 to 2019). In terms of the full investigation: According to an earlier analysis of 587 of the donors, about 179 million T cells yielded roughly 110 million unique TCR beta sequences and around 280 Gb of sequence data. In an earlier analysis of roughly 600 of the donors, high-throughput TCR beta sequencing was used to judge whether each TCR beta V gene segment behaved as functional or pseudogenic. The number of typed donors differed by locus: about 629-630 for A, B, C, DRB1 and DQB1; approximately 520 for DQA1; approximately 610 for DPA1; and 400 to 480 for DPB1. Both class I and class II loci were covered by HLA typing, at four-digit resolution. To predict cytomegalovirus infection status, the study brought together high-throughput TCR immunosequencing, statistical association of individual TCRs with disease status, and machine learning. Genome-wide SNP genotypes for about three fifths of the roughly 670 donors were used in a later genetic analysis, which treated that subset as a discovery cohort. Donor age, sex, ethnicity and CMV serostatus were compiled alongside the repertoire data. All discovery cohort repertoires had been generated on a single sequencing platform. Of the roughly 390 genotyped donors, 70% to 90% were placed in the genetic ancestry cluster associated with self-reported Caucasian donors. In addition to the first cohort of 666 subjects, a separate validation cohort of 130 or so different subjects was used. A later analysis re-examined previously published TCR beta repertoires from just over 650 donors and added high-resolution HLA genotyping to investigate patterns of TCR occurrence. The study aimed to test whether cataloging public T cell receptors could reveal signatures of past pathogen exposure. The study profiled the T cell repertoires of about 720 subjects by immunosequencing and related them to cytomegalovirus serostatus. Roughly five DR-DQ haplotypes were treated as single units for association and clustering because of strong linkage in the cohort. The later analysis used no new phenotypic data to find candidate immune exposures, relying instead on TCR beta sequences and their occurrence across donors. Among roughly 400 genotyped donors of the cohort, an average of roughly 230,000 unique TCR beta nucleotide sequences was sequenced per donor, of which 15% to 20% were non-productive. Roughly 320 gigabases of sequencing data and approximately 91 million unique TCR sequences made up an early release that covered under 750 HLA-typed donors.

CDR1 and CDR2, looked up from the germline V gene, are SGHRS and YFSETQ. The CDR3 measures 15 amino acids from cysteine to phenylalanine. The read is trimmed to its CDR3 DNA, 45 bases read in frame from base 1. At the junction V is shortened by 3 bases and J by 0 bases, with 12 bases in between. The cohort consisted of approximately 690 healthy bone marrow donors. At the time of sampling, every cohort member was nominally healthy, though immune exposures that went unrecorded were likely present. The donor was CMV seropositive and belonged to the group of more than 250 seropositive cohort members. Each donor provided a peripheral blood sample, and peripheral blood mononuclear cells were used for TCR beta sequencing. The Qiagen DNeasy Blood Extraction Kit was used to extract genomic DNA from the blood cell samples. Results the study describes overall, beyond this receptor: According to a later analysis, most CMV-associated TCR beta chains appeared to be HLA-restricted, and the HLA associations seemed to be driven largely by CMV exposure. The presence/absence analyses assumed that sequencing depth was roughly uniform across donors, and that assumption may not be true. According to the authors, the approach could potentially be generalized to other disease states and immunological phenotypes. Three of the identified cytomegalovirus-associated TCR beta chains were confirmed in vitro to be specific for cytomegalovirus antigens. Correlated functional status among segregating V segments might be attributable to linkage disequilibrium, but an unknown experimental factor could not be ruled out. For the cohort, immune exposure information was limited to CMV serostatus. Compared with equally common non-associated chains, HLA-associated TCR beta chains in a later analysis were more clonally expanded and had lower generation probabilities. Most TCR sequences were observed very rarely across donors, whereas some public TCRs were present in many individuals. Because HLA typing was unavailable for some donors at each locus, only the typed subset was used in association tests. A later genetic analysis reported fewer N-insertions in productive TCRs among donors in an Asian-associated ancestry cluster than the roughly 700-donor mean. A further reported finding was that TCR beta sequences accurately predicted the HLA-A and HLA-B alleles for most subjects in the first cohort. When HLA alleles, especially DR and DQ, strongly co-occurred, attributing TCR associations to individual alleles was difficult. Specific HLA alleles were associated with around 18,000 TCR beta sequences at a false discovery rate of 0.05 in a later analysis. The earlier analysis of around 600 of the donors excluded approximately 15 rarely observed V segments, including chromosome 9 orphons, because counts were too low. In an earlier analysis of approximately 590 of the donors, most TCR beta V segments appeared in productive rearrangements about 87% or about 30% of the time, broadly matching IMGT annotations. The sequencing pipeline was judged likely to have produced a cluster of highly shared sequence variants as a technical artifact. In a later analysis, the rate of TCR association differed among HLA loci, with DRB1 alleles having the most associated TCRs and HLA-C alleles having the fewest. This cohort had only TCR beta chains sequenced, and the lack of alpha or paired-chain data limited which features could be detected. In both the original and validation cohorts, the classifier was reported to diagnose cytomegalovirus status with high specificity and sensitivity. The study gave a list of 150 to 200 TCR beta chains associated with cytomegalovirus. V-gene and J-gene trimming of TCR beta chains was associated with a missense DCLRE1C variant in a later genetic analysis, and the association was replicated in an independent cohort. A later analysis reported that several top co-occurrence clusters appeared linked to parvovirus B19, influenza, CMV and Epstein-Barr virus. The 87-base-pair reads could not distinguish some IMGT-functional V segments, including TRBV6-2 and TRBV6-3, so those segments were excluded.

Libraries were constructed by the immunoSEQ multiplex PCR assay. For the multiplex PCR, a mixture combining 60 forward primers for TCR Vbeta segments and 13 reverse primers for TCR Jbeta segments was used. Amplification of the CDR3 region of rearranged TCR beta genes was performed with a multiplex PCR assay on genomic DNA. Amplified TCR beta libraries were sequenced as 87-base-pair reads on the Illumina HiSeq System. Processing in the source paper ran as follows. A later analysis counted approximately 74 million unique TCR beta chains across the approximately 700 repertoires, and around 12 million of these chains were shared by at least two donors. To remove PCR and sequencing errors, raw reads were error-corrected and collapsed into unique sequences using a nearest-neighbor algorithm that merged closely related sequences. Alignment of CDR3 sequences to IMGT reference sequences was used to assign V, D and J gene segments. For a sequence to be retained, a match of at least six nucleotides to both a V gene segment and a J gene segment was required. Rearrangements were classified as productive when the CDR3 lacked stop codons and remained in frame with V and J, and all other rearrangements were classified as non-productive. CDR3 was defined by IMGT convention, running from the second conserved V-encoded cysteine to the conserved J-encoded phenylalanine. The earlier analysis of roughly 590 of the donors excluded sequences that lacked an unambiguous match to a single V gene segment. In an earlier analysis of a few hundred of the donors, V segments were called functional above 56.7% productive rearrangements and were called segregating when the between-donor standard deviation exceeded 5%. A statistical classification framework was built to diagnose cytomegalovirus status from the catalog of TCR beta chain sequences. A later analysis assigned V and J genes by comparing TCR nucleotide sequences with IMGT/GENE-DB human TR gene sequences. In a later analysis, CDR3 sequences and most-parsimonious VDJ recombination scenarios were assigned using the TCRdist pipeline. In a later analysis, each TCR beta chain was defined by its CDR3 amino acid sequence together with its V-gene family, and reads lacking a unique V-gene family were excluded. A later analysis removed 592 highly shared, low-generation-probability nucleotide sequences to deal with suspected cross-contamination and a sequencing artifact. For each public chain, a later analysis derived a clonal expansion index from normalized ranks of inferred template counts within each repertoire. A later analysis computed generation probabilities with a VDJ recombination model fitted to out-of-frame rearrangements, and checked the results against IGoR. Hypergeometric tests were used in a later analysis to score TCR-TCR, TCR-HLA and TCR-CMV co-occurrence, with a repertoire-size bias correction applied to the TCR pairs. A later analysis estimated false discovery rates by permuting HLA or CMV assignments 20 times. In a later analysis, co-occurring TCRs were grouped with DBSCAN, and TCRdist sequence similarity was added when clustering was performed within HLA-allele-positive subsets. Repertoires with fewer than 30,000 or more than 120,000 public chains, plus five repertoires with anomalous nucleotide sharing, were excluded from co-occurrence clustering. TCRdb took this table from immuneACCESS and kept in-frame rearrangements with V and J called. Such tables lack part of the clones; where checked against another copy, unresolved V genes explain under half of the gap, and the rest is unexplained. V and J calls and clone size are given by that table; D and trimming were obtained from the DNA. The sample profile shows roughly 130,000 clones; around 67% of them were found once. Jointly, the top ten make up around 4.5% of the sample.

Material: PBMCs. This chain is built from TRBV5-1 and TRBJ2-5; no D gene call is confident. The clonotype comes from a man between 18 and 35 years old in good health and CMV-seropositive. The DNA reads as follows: TGCGCCAGCAGCTCGCATGTAGCCTACCAAGAGACCCAGTACTTC. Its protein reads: CASSSHVAYQETQYF.